These 26 T cell receptor beta chains share one sample of origin, sequenced in a study of graft-versus-host responses after intestinal transplantation. These receptors are not linked to any known antigen. Produced via immunoSEQ multiplex PCR; TCRdb's table is partial and in-frame only. Of over 120,000 clones listed, roughly 91% were seen once; the top ten hold roughly 0.19%. The source was unstimulated CD4+ T cells sorted from spleen or lymph node cells, collected before intestinal transplant. Every receptor here comes from a human donor who received an intestinal transplant.

The chain recombines TRBV19 with TRBJ1-1; no firm D call. Germline loops: CDR1 LNHDA, CDR2 SQIVND (reference sequence). The ends were cut back, 4 bases at V and 4 bases at J, with 10 bases in the middle. This CDR3 region has 13 residues. DNA for the CDR3: TGTGCCAGTAGTACCCAGGCGTTCACTGAAGCTTTCTTT. It is translated as CASSTQAFTEAFF.

V and J are TRBV10-3 and TRBJ1-1, with 10 bases fitting TRBD1. The ends lost 9 bases at V and 2 bases at J; junction bases unmatched: 3. The length of the CDR3 is 13 residues. The germline V gene has CDR1 ENHRY and CDR2 SYGVKD. The CDR3 loop reads CAMGQGINTEAFF. CDR3 coding DNA: TGTGCCATGGGACAGGGGATTAACACTGAAGCTTTCTTT.

The V and J genes are TRBV6-5 and TRBJ2-1, with 11 bases that match TRBD2. Germline CDR1 and CDR2: MNHEY and SVGAGI. V shed 4 bases and J 7 bases; nucleotides not matched to a gene: 9. The length of the CDR3 is 16 residues. DNA for the CDR3: TGTGCCAGCAGTTCACCCTGGGCTAGCGGGAGGAATGAGCAGTTCTTC. This gives the protein CASSSPWASGRNEQFF.

This sequence joins TRBV19 and TRBJ2-3, with D unclear. The V gene's germline CDR1 is LNHDA and CDR2 SQIVND (reference sequence). CDR3 size: 14 residues. Between the trimmed V and J ends, which lost 1 base and 0 bases, there was a span of 5 bases. CDR3 in amino acids: CASSIGSSTDTQYF. In DNA form, the CDR3 reads TGTGCCAGTAGTATAGGAAGCAGCACAGATACGCAGTATTTT.

J is TRBJ1-1 and V is TRBV7-9; 8 nucleotides line up with TRBD1. The CDR3 consists of 11 residues. The trim removed 5 bases at V and 9 bases at J, leaving 2 bases unmatched. Germline values: CDR1 SEHNR, CDR2 FQNEAQ (reference sequence). DNA of the CDR3: TGTGCCAGCAGCGCCAGGGGGCAAGCTTTCTTT. This gives the protein CASSARGQAFF.

The CDR3: CASSLDSSYNSPLHF. Here the CDR3 DNA reads TGCGCCAGCAGCTTGGACAGCTCCTATAATTCACCCCTCCACTTT. V and J are TRBV5-1 and TRBJ1-6, with no clear D. Germline CDR1 SGHRS, CDR2 YFSETQ. The CDR3 covers 15 residues. Trimming removed 0 bases at V and 0 bases at J, with 4 bases between.

This clone was picked up one time. The chain couples TRBV28 to TRBJ1-2; D is uncertain. The CDR3 extends over 13 amino acids. Germline loops: CDR1 MDHEN, CDR2 SYDVKM. The V gene lost 2 bases and the J gene lost 0 bases, with 4 bases spanning the gap. CDR3 residues: CASSLASNYGYTF. In DNA form, the CDR3 reads TGTGCCAGCAGTTTAGCCTCTAACTATGGCTACACCTTC.

This clone occurred a few times. The chain joins TRBV7-2 to TRBJ2-3; no reliable D call. The V gene lost 4 bases and the J gene lost 0 bases, with 5 bases spanning the gap. The length of the CDR3 is 13 residues. The V gene's germline CDR1 is SGHTA and CDR2 FQGNSA. As DNA, the CDR3 is TGTGCCAGCAGCTCCCCAAGCACAGATACGCAGTATTTT. This codes for CASSSPSTDTQYF. Complete variable domain (other parts from reference TRBV7-2 and TRBJ2-3): GAGVSQSPSNKVTEKGKDVELRCDPISGHTALYWYRQSLGQGLEFLIYFQGNSAPDKSGLPSDRFSAERTGGSVSTLTIQRTQQEDSAVYLCASSSPSTDTQYFGPGTRLTVL.

This clone has a single count. V gene TRBV2 combines with J gene TRBJ1-2; 7 bases map to TRBD1. The CDR3 totals 13 residues. The J segment lost 8 bases and the V segment lost 5 bases, leaving 8 bases of the junction unmatched. CDR1 and CDR2 from the germline V gene are SNHLY and FYNNEI. The CDR3 nucleotides are TGTGCCAGCAGTAATACTAGGACAGGAGGCTACACCTTC. It encodes CASSNTRTGGYTF.

This clone was detected once. The chain is built from TRBV6-1 and TRBJ2-1; TRBD1 might be the D (6 bases). The germline V gene has CDR1 MNHNS and CDR2 SASEGT. This CDR3 is built from 15 residues. V was trimmed by 5 bases and J by 0 bases, leaving 11 bases between them. The CDR3 DNA follows: TGTGCCAGCAGTCGGGACAAAAGCTCCTACAATGAGCAGTTCTTC. It codes for CASSRDKSSYNEQFF.

The gene calls are TRBV19 and TRBJ2-7, with 11 bases lining up with TRBD2. CDR1 LNHDA and CDR2 SQIVND come from the germline V gene (reference sequence). The CDR3 is made up of 13 amino acids. With V trimmed by 5 bases and J by 8 bases, 5 bases remained unmatched. The CDR3 DNA reads as TGTGCCAGTAGTGTGGGGACTAGCGGTAAGCAGTACTTC. Translated, it gives CASSVGTSGKQYF.

The V call is TRBV7-9, the J call TRBJ2-5, with D maybe TRBD1 (5 bases). Looked up from germline, CDR1 is SEHNR and CDR2 is FQNEAQ (reference sequence). Trimming shortened V by 2 bases and J by 2 bases, and 9 bases separated the two germline ends. This CDR3 has 14 residues. The CDR3 nucleotides are TGTGCCAGCAGCTTAATTAAGGGGCAAGAGACCCAGTACTTC. As protein: CASSLIKGQETQYF.

V gene TRBV5-6 combines with J gene TRBJ2-4, with 8 bases identical to TRBD1. The CDR3 consists of 14 residues. J lost 6 bases, V lost 4 bases, and 6 bases had no gene match. The germline gives CDR1 SGHDT, CDR2 YYEEEE. In nucleotides, the CDR3 is TGTGCCAGCAGCCTTATCGGACAGGGAAACATTCAGTACTTC. It translates to CASSLIGQGNIQYF.

CDR3: CASSSFQDLQGGGYGYTF. DNA of the CDR3: TGTGCCAGCAGCTCGTTCCAGGACTTACAGGGGGGAGGCTATGGCTACACCTTC. The chain joins TRBV7-2 to TRBJ1-2; 8 bases are shared with TRBD1. CDR1 SGHTA and CDR2 FQGNSA come from the germline V gene. The CDR3 spans 18 residues. The ends lost 4 bases at V and 4 bases at J; junction bases unmatched: 17. The whole variable domain, filled in from reference TRBV7-2 and TRBJ1-2, reads GAGVSQSPSNKVTEKGKDVELRCDPISGHTALYWYRQSLGQGLEFLIYFQGNSAPDKSGLPSDRFSAERTGGSVSTLTIQRTQQEDSAVYLCASSSFQDLQGGGYGYTFGSGTRLTVV.

This chain links TRBV19 with TRBJ1-4; D gene unclear. Germline CDR1 is LNHDA and CDR2 is SQIVND (reference sequence). V gave up 2 bases and J gave up 7 bases, with 8 bases separating them. The CDR3 runs 13 residues. The CDR3 nucleotides read TGTGCCAGTAGTATATTCTATGGTGAAAAACTGTTTTTT. Its translation is CASSIFYGEKLFF.

The chain recombines TRBV7-2 with TRBJ2-1; 12 bases align to TRBD2. In germline, CDR1 is SGHTA, CDR2 FQGNSA. This CDR3 is 16 amino acids long. The ends lost 2 bases at V and 4 bases at J; junction bases unmatched: 3. CDR3 nucleotide sequence: TGTGCCAGCAGCTTACGACTAGCGGGAGCATACAATGAGCAGTTCTTC. It encodes CASSLRLAGAYNEQFF.

The rearrangement uses TRBV11-2 and TRBJ2-7; 7 nucleotides agree with TRBD2. V shed 4 bases, J shed 0 bases, and the junction held 6 bases outside the gene matches. The germline CDR1 and CDR2 sequences are SGHAT and FQNNGV. The length of the CDR3 is 15 residues. CDR3 amino acids: CASSSIRDYSYEQYF. The DNA of the CDR3 is TGTGCCAGCAGCTCTATCCGGGACTACTCCTACGAGCAGTACTTC.

The chain carries TRBV27 and TRBJ2-2; TRBD1 matches 8 bases. CDR1 and CDR2 from the germline V gene are MNHEY and SMNVEV (reference sequence). V shed 2 bases, J shed 0 bases, and the junction held 8 bases outside the gene matches. This CDR3 has 18 amino acids. CDR3 region: CASSLRGQAFANTGELFF. The CDR3 DNA sequence: TGTGCCAGCAGTTTAAGGGGACAGGCGTTCGCGAACACCGGGGAGCTGTTTTTT.

The rearrangement links TRBV9 to TRBJ1-1; D is possibly TRBD1 (6 bases). CDR1 and CDR2 from the germline V gene are SGDLS and YYNGEE. V dropped 4 bases and J dropped 2 bases, with 15 bases sitting between them. The CDR3 length is 15 residues. The DNA for the CDR3 is TGTGCCAGCAGCTTTACTCGACAGGTTAACACTGAAGCTTTCTTT. Its translation is CASSFTRQVNTEAFF.

About this clone itself: The sample has other DNA sequences that encode this CDR3 too. The V and J genes are TRBV4-2 and TRBJ2-3, with TRBD1 as a possible D gene (5 bases). The V gene's germline CDR1 is LGHNA and CDR2 YNFKEQ. This CDR3 comprises 15 residues. The ends were cut back, 0 bases at V and 6 bases at J, with 13 bases in the middle. The CDR3, as DNA: TGTGCCAGCAGCCAAGATAAAGGGGCCGGGGATACGCAGTATTTT. Translation: CASSQDKGAGDTQYF.

The V gene is TRBV11-2, the J gene TRBJ1-3, with a weak D call TRBD1 (5 bases). Per the germline V gene, CDR1 is SGHAT and CDR2 is FQNNGV. V gave up 2 bases and J gave up 3 bases, with 14 bases separating them. This CDR3 region has 16 residues. The CDR3 is CASSLQAGKGGNTIYF. In DNA, the CDR3 is TGTGCCAGCAGCTTACAAGCAGGGAAAGGTGGAAACACCATATATTTT. The full variable domain, completed using reference TRBV11-2 and TRBJ1-3, is EAGVAQSPRYKIIEKRQSVAFWCNPISGHATLYWYQQILGQGPKLLIQFQNNGVVDDSQLPKDRFSAERLKGVDSTLKIQPAKLEDSAVYLCASSLQAGKGGNTIYFGEGSWLTVV.

The CDR3 nucleotides are TGCGCCAGCAGCCACGAAAGCCGACAGGGGGCCTCTGGTAATTCACCCCTCCACTTT. This gives the protein CASSHESRQGASGNSPLHF. The rearrangement uses TRBV4-1 and TRBJ1-6, with 10 bases matching TRBD1. There are 19 residues in the CDR3. V trimming: 3 bases; J trimming: 6 bases; junction bases outside the gene matches: 14. In germline, CDR1 is MGHRA, CDR2 YSYEKL.

This rearrangement joins TRBV11-2 to TRBJ2-4; D unclear. The CDR3 contains 13 residues. Trimming pared 5 bases from V and 1 base from J, leaving 6 bases between. Germline CDR1 and CDR2: SGHAT and FQNNGV. The CDR3 DNA is TGTGCCAGCAGCGGGATCGCCAAAAACATTCAGTACTTC. It yields the protein CASSGIAKNIQYF.

The J gene is TRBJ1-5, the V gene TRBV6-1; perhaps TRBD1 as D (6 bases). Per germline, CDR1 MNHNS and CDR2 SASEGT. Trimming took 4 bases from V and 1 from J, leaving 14 bases between them. The CDR3 covers 16 residues. DNA of the CDR3: TGTGCCAGCAGTGCTAACACAGGGTTCAGCAATCAGCCCCAGCATTTT. Its protein product is CASSANTGFSNQPQHF.

The V gene is TRBV7-3, the J gene TRBJ2-1; 13 nucleotides line up with TRBD2. CDR3 length: 20 amino acids. J was trimmed by 4 bases and V by 5 bases; bases with no gene match: 17. CDR1 and CDR2 (germline): SGHTA, FQGTGA. The CDR3 nucleotides read TGTGCCAGCAGCCCAGGAGCCGGGACTAGCGGGACGGGGGGATACAATGAGCAGTTCTTC. Encoded protein: CASSPGAGTSGTGGYNEQFF.

The rearrangement links TRBV5-1 to TRBJ2-7; 8 nucleotides agree with TRBD1. Germline V gives CDR1 SGHRS, CDR2 YFSETQ. This CDR3 is built from 14 residues. V shed 3 bases and J 3 bases; nucleotides not matched to a gene: 5. The CDR3 loop is CASSSGQALYEQYF. The CDR3 nucleotides are TGCGCCAGCAGCTCGGGACAGGCCCTCTACGAGCAGTACTTC.